Sequencing of this TCR beta chain was carried out in a study of T cell repertoires in cytomegalovirus infection. About the study: Public TCR beta signatures indicated both CMV infection and matching HLA type. Study-wide results and limits: Identification of carriers of CMV plus the relevant HLA was achieved through cumulative public TCR beta family frequency.

Each CDR3 protein is one row after TCRdb ran MiXCR on the reads. The table includes under 250,000 distinct CDR3 sequences, 12% detected once. The V and J ends lost 7 bases and 0 bases respectively, with 15 bases between them. CDR1 SGHTA and CDR2 FQGNSA come from the germline V gene. CDR3 length equals 15 residues. This clonotype was recorded at least ten times. Its target is not known. This TCR derives from a human donor in good health (CMV status not recorded). Some clones in this sample may be carry-over from other donors' samples. This rearrangement joins TRBV7-2 to TRBJ1-1, with D possibly TRBD1 on 6 matching bases. Sequenced sample: PBMCs. The DNA of the CDR3 is TGTGCCAGCACCGCCGGGGGCGATATGAACACTGAAGCTTTCTTT. It encodes CASTAGGDMNTEAFF.